The 15 T cell receptor beta chains below all came from one sample that was sequenced in a study of post-analysis software for immune sequencing data. General study results and limits: Elevated frequency relative to controls characterized 4 or 5 TRBV segments in patients, TRBV5-6, TRBV5-1 and TRBV20-1 among them.

Unique-molecular-identifier-tagged TCR beta cDNA libraries were used. TCRdb re-derived calls from the PCR reads in MiXCR, one entry per CDR3 protein. The sample carries about 820,000 distinct CDR3 sequences, roughly 50% recorded once. What these receptors recognize is not known. What was sequenced was blood. These receptors originate from a girl aged 10 to 17 with multiple sclerosis.

The chain is built from TRBV29-1 and TRBJ2-3, with D maybe TRBD1 (6 bases). Trimming removed 6 bases from V and 8 bases from J, with 12 bases in between. Germline lookup yields CDR1 SQVTM and CDR2 ANQGSEA. CDR3 length: 11 residues. The CDR3 sequence: CSVQGTGTQYF. The DNA of the CDR3 is TGCAGCGTCCAGGGGACGGGTACGCAGTATTTT.

The sample holds a few counts of this clonotype. The V and J genes are TRBV29-1 and TRBJ2-7; D tentatively fits TRBD1 or TRBD2 (6 bases each). Germline CDR1 reads SQVTM; CDR2 reads ANQGSEA. The length of the CDR3 is 15 residues. V was pared by 1 base and J by 5 bases, with 18 bases between. DNA of the CDR3: TGCAGCGTTGAAGGAAGGGGGGCGGTGCGGAACGAGCAGTACTTC. Translated: CSVEGRGAVRNEQYF.

This clonotype was seen only a few times. The rearrangement joins TRBV7-8 to TRBJ2-5; D is unclear. The closer fit of TRBJ2-7 to the DNA end suggests the J call may be wrong. Germline values: CDR1 SGHVS, CDR2 FQNEAQ. The length of the CDR3 is 15 residues. The CDR3 reads CASSLVRNGFYEQYF. The CDR3, as DNA: TGTGCCAGCAGCTTAGTCCGTAACGGTTTCTACGAGCAGTACTTC.

This chain connects TRBV2 to TRBJ1-2; tentative D call: TRBD1 (6 bases). This CDR3 region has 12 residues. Trimming shortened V by 6 bases and J by 6 bases, and 11 bases separated the two germline ends. Per the germline V gene, CDR1 is SNHLY and CDR2 is FYNNEI. CDR3 region: CASSRGNHGYTF. CDR3 coding DNA: TGTGCCAGCAGCAGGGGAAACCATGGCTACACCTTC.

The rearrangement joins TRBV29-1 to TRBJ1-2, with 7 positions matching TRBD1. From germline, CDR1 is SQVTM and CDR2 ANQGSEA. V lost 3 bases, J lost 3 bases, and 1 base stayed unmatched. The CDR3 runs to 12 residues. CDR3 in DNA: TGCAGCGTTGACAGGGGGGACTATGGCTACACCTTC. Encoded protein: CSVDRGDYGYTF.

This chain links TRBV12-5 with TRBJ1-5, with D possibly matching TRBD1 (6 bases). This CDR3 has 14 residues. V was trimmed by 0 bases and J by 6 bases, leaving 9 bases between them. Germline V CDR1 and CDR2: LGHNT, FRNRAP. CDR3 in amino acids: CASGLVQGFQPQHF. CDR3 DNA sequence: TGTGCTAGTGGTTTGGTACAGGGATTTCAGCCCCAGCATTTT.

The CDR3 coding sequence is TGCAGCGTTGTGTCCGGCACTCGCTCCTACGAGCAGTACTTC. As protein: CSVVSGTRSYEQYF. The rearrangement links TRBV29-1 to TRBJ2-7; D remains unclear. The CDR3 totals 14 residues. Trimming removed 4 bases from V and 0 bases from J, with 13 bases in between. CDR1 is SQVTM, CDR2 ANQGSEA, per germline.

Remarks on this clonotype: An end of the junction differs from the germline gene, which may be a read error. The V call is TRBV6-5, the J call TRBJ2-3; 7 positions match TRBD1. Per the germline V gene, CDR1 is MNHEY and CDR2 is SVGAGI. CDR3 length: 16 amino acids. CDR3 region: CAISYSNRGSPDTQYF. CDR3 sequence (DNA): TGTGCCATCAGTTACTCTAACAGGGGATCCCCAGATACGCAGTATTTT.

This clonotype was counted a few times. The rearrangement links TRBV7-2 to TRBJ2-7; 8 bases match TRBD1. Gene TRBJ2-5 matches the end of the DNA better, so the J call may be wrong. Germline V gene data show CDR1 as SGHTA and CDR2 as FQGNSA. The CDR3 extends over 16 amino acids. The CDR3 DNA sequence: TGTGCCAGCAGCTTCCCAAGGACAGGGTCCAAAGAGACCCAGTACTTC. Its protein product is CASSFPRTGSKETQYF.

The V and J genes are TRBV11-2 and TRBJ2-7; TRBD2 matches at 12 bases. The end of the DNA is better explained by TRBJ2-5, so the J call may be wrong. The CDR3 is 17 residues long. Per germline, CDR1 SGHAT and CDR2 FQNNGV. CDR3 amino acids: CASSLTTSGGPKETQYF. In DNA, the CDR3 is TGTGCCAGCAGCTTAACGACTAGCGGGGGACCGAAAGAGACCCAGTACTTC.

The chain has TRBV29-1 and TRBJ2-5; a weak D match, TRBD1 (6 bases). Germline V lookup: CDR1 SQVTM, CDR2 ANQGSEA. The CDR3 is 13 residues long. The V end lost 7 bases, the J end lost 1 base, and 13 bases lay between the germline ends. The CDR3 DNA reads TGCAGCGCCAGGACAGAAACCCAAGAGACCCAGTACTTC. It translates to CSARTETQETQYF.

The rearrangement uses TRBV5-1 and TRBJ1-1, with TRBD1 as a possible D gene (5 bases). Germline V gives CDR1 SGHRS, CDR2 YFSETQ. This CDR3 has 14 amino acids. Trimming pared 0 bases from V and 4 bases from J, leaving 10 bases between. CDR3 sequence reads: CASSLAGGVTEAFF. DNA of the CDR3: TGCGCCAGCAGCTTGGCGGGGGGGGTCACTGAAGCTTTCTTT.

The chain carries TRBV5-1 and TRBJ2-1; 11 nucleotides line up with TRBD1. J was trimmed by 12 bases and V by 4 bases; bases with no gene match: 9. Germline V CDR1 and CDR2: SGHRS, YFSETQ. The CDR3 totals 14 residues. For the CDR3, the DNA is TGCGCCAGCAGCGGTGGACAGGGGGCGGTTTGGCAGTTCTTC. Amino acid sequence: CASSGGQGAVWQFF. Based on the CDR3 plus reference TRBV5-1 and TRBJ2-1, the full variable domain is KAGVTQTPRYLIKTRGQQVTLSCSPISGHRSVSWYQQTPGQGLQFLFEYFSETQRNKGNFPGRFSGRQFSNSRSEMNVSTLELGDSALYLCASSGGQGAVWQFFGPGTRLTVL.

V is TRBV12-3 or TRBV12-4 and J is TRBJ2-1, with 8 nucleotides matching TRBD2. With V trimmed by 5 bases and J by 5 bases, 8 bases remained unmatched. There are 15 residues in the CDR3. The CDR3 protein is CASSPSGRINNEQFF. CDR3 bases: TGTGCCAGCAGTCCCAGCGGGAGAATCAACAATGAGCAGTTCTTC.

This chain connects TRBV5-1 to TRBJ1-2; no definite D call. The CDR3 totals 14 residues. Germline-derived CDR1 and CDR2 are SGHRS and YFSETQ. Trimming took 4 bases from V and 0 from J, leaving 10 bases between them. The CDR3: CASSMDGSNYGYTF. In nucleotides, the CDR3 is TGCGCCAGCAGCATGGACGGGTCTAACTATGGCTACACCTTC. The variable domain in full, completed from reference TRBV5-1 and TRBJ1-2, reads KAGVTQTPRYLIKTRGQQVTLSCSPISGHRSVSWYQQTPGQGLQFLFEYFSETQRNKGNFPGRFSGRQFSNSRSEMNVSTLELGDSALYLCASSMDGSNYGYTFGSGTRLTVV.